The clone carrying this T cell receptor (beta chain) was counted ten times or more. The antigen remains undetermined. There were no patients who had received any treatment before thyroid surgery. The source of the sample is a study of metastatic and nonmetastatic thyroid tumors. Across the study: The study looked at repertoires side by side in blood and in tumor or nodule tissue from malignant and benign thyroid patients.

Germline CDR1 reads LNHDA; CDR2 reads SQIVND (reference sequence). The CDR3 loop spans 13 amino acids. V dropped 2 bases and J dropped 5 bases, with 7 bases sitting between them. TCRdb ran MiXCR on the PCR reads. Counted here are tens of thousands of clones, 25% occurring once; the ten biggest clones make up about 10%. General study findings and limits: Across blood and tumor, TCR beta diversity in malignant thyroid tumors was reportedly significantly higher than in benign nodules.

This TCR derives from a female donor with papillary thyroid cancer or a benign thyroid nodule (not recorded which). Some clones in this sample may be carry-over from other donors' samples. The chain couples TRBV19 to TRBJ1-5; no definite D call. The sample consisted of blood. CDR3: CASSIITYQPQHF. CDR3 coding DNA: TGTGCCAGTAGTATAATCACATATCAGCCCCAGCATTTT.